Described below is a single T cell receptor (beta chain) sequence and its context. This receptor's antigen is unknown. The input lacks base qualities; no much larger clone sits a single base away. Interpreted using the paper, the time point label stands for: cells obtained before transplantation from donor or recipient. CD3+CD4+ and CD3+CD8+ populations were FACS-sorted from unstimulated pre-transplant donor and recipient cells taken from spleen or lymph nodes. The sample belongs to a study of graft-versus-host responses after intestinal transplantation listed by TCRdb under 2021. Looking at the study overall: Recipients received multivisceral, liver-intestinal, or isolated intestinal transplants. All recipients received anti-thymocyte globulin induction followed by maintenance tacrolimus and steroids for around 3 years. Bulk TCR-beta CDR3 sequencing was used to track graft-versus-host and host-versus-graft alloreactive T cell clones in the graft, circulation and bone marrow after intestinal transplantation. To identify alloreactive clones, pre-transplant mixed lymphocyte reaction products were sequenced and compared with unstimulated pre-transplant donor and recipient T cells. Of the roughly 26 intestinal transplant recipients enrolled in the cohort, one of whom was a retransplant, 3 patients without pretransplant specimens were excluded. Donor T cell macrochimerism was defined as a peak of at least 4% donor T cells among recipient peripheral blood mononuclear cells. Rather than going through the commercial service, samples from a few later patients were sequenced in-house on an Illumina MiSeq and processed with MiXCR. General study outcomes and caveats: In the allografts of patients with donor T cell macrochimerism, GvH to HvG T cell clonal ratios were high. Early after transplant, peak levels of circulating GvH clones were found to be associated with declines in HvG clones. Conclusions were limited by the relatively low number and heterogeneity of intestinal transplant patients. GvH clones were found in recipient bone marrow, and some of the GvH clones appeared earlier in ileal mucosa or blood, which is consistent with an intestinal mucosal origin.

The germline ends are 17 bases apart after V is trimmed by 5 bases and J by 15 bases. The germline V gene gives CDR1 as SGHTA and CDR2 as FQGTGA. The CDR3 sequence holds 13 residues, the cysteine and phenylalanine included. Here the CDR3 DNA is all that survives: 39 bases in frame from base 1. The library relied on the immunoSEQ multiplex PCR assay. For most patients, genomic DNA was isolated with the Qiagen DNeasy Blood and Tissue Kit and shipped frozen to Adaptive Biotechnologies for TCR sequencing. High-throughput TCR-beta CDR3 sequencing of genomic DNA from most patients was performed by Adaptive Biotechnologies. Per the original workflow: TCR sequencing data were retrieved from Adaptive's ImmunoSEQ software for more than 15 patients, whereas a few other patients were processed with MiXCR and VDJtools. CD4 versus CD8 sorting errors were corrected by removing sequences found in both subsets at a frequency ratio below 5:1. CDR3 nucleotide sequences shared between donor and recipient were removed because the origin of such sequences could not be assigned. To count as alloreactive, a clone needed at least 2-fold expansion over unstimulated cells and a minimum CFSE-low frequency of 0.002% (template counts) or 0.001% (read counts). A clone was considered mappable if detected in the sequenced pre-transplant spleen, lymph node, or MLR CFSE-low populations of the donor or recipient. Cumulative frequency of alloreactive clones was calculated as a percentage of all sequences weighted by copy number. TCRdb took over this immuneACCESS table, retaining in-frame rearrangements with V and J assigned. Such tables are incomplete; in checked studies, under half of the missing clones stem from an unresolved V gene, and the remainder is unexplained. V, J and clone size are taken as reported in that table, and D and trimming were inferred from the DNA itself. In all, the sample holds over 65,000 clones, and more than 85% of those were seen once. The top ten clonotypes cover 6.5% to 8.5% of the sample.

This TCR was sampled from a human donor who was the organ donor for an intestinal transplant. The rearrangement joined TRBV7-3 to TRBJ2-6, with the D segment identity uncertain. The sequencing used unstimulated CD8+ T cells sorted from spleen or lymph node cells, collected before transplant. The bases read TGTGCCAGCAGCGCCCCCCCAGAGTCGGACCTGACTTTC. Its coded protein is CASSAPPESDLTF.